These T cell receptor beta chains were read from a single sample in a study of human T cells and chemical hapten exposure. TCRdb recomputed calls from the RACE reads with MiXCR, one row per CDR3 protein. The sample includes 150,000 to 200,000 distinct CDR3 sequences, roughly 14% of them seen just once. The sample consisted of whole blood, taken in connection with sensitization to the hapten diphenylcyclopropenone (DPC). Receptors were obtained from a woman under 40 with alopecia areata. Some clones in this sample may be carry-over from other donors' samples. Each CDR3 is given with its conserved first and last residue. D genes are given only for firm matches. Not all rows give a size; the values are once, few, many and, for expanded clones, a class.

abundance,j_gene,v_gene,d_gene,CDR3nt,CDR3aa
.,TRBJ1-5,TRBV7-2,.,TGTGCCAGCAGCTCCCAAATGGGTCAGCCCCAGCATTTT,CASSSQMGQPQHF
few,TRBJ1-1,TRBV7-9,TRBD1,TGTGCCAGCAGCAGGGGACAGGTGAACACTGAAGCTTTCTTT,CASSRGQVNTEAFF
few,TRBJ2-2,TRBV2,.,TGTGCCAGCAGCCACCCCGGGGTTCACACCGGGGAGCTGTTTTTT,CASSHPGVHTGELFF
once,TRBJ2-1,TRBV20-1,.,TGCAGTGCCTATTCCGGACTGTACAATGAGCAGTTCTTC,CSAYSGLYNEQFF
few,TRBJ2-1,TRBV28,.,TGTGCCAGCAGTTTTCCAGACTCCTACAATGAGCAGTTCTTC,CASSFPDSYNEQFF
few,TRBJ2-7,TRBV12-3/TRBV12-4,TRBD2,TGTGCCAGCAGTCTTCTAGCGGGGATCGAGCAGTACTTC,CASSLLAGIEQYF
.,TRBJ2-7,TRBV5-1,.,TGCGCCAGCAGCTTGGCCACCACCTACGAGCAGTACTTC,CASSLATTYEQYF
few,TRBJ1-4,TRBV18,.,TGTGCCAGCTCACCTGGGCCCACTAATGAAAAACTGTTTTTT,CASSPGPTNEKLFF
.,TRBJ2-3,TRBV29-1,TRBD1,TGCAGCGTTGAAGAGGGGACAGGCCACAAGCAGTATTTT,CSVEEGTGHKQYF
.,TRBJ2-7,TRBV7-6,TRBD2,TGTGCCAGCAGCTCACTTAGCGGGGGCTACGAGCAGTACTTC,CASSSLSGGYEQYF
.,TRBJ1-6,TRBV4-3,TRBD1,TGCGCCAGCAGCCAAGCTCCCAGGGGGCAGGATAATTCACCCCTCCACTTT,CASSQAPRGQDNSPLHF
few,TRBJ1-1,TRBV20-1,TRBD1,TGCAGTGCTAGTGGGGGGCAGGGGGACACTGAAGCTTTCTTT,CSASGGQGDTEAFF
.,TRBJ1-1,TRBV10-3,.,TGTGCCATCAGGGGTCAAGGACAGAGCACTGAAGCTTTCTTT,CAIRGQGQSTEAFF
.,TRBJ1-1,TRBV12-3/TRBV12-4,.,TGTGCCAGCACCCCTATTTCGAACACTGAAGCTTTCTTT,CASTPISNTEAFF
.,TRBJ2-3,TRBV5-1,TRBD2,TGCGCCAGCAGCGTACTAGCGGGGTCACAGTATTTT,CASSVLAGSQYF
few,TRBJ2-7,TRBV2,TRBD1,TGTGCCAGCAGTTACGAGGGACAGGGGTCCTACGAGCAGTACTTC,CASSYEGQGSYEQYF
many,TRBJ2-3,TRBV7-2,.,TGTGCCAGCAGCTTAGAAGTTCTCCGCGCAGATACGCAGTATTTT,CASSLEVLRADTQYF
few,TRBJ2-1,TRBV27,TRBD2,TGTGCCAGCAGTTTATTCGGCGGGAGGTACCGGGTTTACAATGAGCAGTTCTTC,CASSLFGGRYRVYNEQFF
few,TRBJ2-7,TRBV29-1,TRBD1,TGCAGCGTTGTCCCGACAGGGCCCTACGAGCAGTACTTC,CSVVPTGPYEQYF
many,TRBJ2-2,TRBV25-1,.,TGTGCCAGCAGAGGACGGGGGAACACCGGGGAGCTGTTTTTT,CASRGRGNTGELFF
.,TRBJ1-1,TRBV5-1,.,TGCGCCAGCAGCTTGACAGGGTCGGACTACACTGAAGCTTTCTTT,CASSLTGSDYTEAFF
.,TRBJ2-5,TRBV7-2,.,TGTGCCAGCAGCTTAGAAAGGCTAGAAGAGACCCAGTACTTC,CASSLERLEETQYF
.,TRBJ2-7,TRBV27,.,TGTGCCAGCAGTTTAAAGCGGAGCTCCTACGAGCAGTACTTC,CASSLKRSSYEQYF
.,TRBJ2-5,TRBV5-4,.,TGTGCCAGCAGCTCCAAGGGGACATTCCAAGAGACCCAGTACTTC,CASSSKGTFQETQYF
.,TRBJ2-5,TRBV9,TRBD1,TGTGCCAGCAGCGTAGGTTGGACAGGCCGAGAGACCCAGTACTTC,CASSVGWTGRETQYF
few,TRBJ2-2,TRBV7-3,.,TGTGCCAGCAGCCGACGGGACGCCGGGGAGCTGTTTTTT,CASSRRDAGELFF
.,TRBJ1-2,TRBV28,.,TGTGCCAGCAGTACAGGACATAACTATGGCTACACCTTC,CASSTGHNYGYTF
few,TRBJ2-2,TRBV28,.,TGTGCCAGCAGCAATCCGTTCCGGGAGCTGTTTTTT,CASSNPFRELFF
.,TRBJ1-1,TRBV5-5,.,TGTGCCAGCAGCTCAACAGGGACGGACACTGAAGCTTTCTTT,CASSSTGTDTEAFF
.,TRBJ1-5,TRBV7-2,.,TGTGCCAGCAGCTTAGGGGGGGCCGGTCAGCCCCAGCATTTT,CASSLGGAGQPQHF
many,TRBJ2-2,TRBV7-9,.,TGTGCCAGCGCGGCAGGGAAGATGATAGCCGGGGAGCTGTTTTTT,CASAAGKMIAGELFF
.,TRBJ2-1,TRBV27,TRBD2,TGTGCCAGCAGTTTTTCAGCGGGAACAAATCACAATGAGCAGTTCTTC,CASSFSAGTNHNEQFF
.,TRBJ1-6,TRBV20-1,TRBD1,TGCAGTGCTCATTCTCCCGGGACAGGGGCCTCACCCCTCCACTTT,CSAHSPGTGASPLHF
few,TRBJ2-7,TRBV11-3,TRBD2,TGTGCCAGCAGCCCCCGGACTAGCGGGGGGGCGCGGGAGCAGTACTTC,CASSPRTSGGAREQYF
.,TRBJ1-1,TRBV20-1,.,TGCAGTGCTAGAGAGGAGACAGGTGCTTGGGCTGAAGCTTTCTTT,CSAREETGAWAEAFF
few,TRBJ2-7,TRBV20-1,TRBD1,TGCAGTGCTAGAGTGGGTGACAGGGTCAACGAGCAGTACTTC,CSARVGDRVNEQYF
few,TRBJ2-3,TRBV6-2/TRBV6-3,.,TGTGCCAGCAGTTACGAGAGGTTCACAGATACGCAGTATTTT,CASSYERFTDTQYF
few,TRBJ2-1,TRBV5-6,.,TGTGCCAGCAGCTTGGATGCTAAGAATGAGCAGTTCTTC,CASSLDAKNEQFF
.,TRBJ2-2,TRBV12-3/TRBV12-4,.,TGTGCCAGCAGTCCCACCGACAGGAACACCGGGGAGCTGTTTTTT,CASSPTDRNTGELFF
few,TRBJ2-6,TRBV21-1,.,TGTGCCAGCAGCAAAAGACAGGGGCCCAGACACTCTGGGGCCAACGTCCTGACTTTC,CASSKRQGPRHSGANVLTF
.,TRBJ2-2,TRBV29-1,.,TGCAGCGTACGCGTGGCCACCGGGGAGCTGTTTTTT,CSVRVATGELFF
many,TRBJ1-2,TRBV7-2,TRBD1,TGTGCCAGCAGCTTAGCGACAGGGGCGTTCTATGGCTACACCTTC,CASSLATGAFYGYTF
.,TRBJ1-3,TRBV4-2,.,TGTGTCAGCAGCCAAACGACGGACTCTGGAAACACCATATATTTT,CVSSQTTDSGNTIYF
many,TRBJ1-2,TRBV6-1,TRBD1,TGTGCCAGCAGGGGACAGGACGGTGGCTACACCTTC,CASRGQDGGYTF
.,TRBJ2-7,TRBV20-1,TRBD1,TGCAGTGCTACCGATTACAGGGGTTCTGGAGAGCAGTACTTC,CSATDYRGSGEQYF
.,TRBJ2-6,TRBV20-1,.,TGCAGTGCTTTTATAGGGGGCTCTGGGGCCAACGTCCTGACTTTC,CSAFIGGSGANVLTF
few,TRBJ2-5,TRBV29-1,TRBD2,TGCAGCGTTGGGACTAGCCCACAAGAGACCCAGTACTTC,CSVGTSPQETQYF
many,TRBJ2-1,TRBV11-2,.,TGTGCCAGCAGCTCCCAATCCCCGCGGAATGAGCAGTTCTTC,CASSSQSPRNEQFF
.,TRBJ1-1,TRBV3-2,.,TGTGCCAGCAGCGGTCCGAGTTACACTGAAGCTTTCTTT,CASSGPSYTEAFF
few,TRBJ2-1,TRBV20-1,.,TGCAGTGCTAGCCGCCCCAGGGCAAATGAGCAGTTCTTC,CSASRPRANEQFF
.,TRBJ2-5,TRBV7-2,.,TGTGCCAGCAGCTTAGCCGGGGAACCAGGGAAGACCCAGTACTTC,CASSLAGEPGKTQYF
.,TRBJ2-5,TRBV20-1,.,TGCAGTGCTAGACTTTCGGGTTATCTAGAGACCCAGTACTTC,CSARLSGYLETQYF
.,TRBJ2-1,TRBV7-3,TRBD1,TGTGCCAGCAGCATCTCTTCAGACAGGGTAAATGAGCAGTTCTTC,CASSISSDRVNEQFF
.,TRBJ1-1,TRBV12-3/TRBV12-4,.,TGTGCCAGCAGTCTGGGGAGGCAGGGGAACACTGAAGCTTTCTTT,CASSLGRQGNTEAFF
.,TRBJ1-4,TRBV7-2,.,TGTGCCAGCAGCCAACGACAGGCCGGAGATGAAAAACTGTTTTTT,CASSQRQAGDEKLFF
few,TRBJ2-1,TRBV11-2,.,TGTGCCAGCAGCTTAAATTACAATGAGCAGTTCTTC,CASSLNYNEQFF
few,TRBJ1-5,TRBV18,TRBD1,TGTGCCAGCTCACCCGGACAGGGACCTCAGCCCCAGCATTTT,CASSPGQGPQPQHF